Within the sample, the clone carrying this TCR beta chain is medium-sized. These data originate in a study of regulatory T cells in long-lasting Graves disease. Investigators prepared the TCR beta libraries by applying iRepertoire HTBI primers and Arm-PCR of CDR3 regions. One entry per CDR3 protein, called by TCRdb with MiXCR from the multiplex PCR reads. This sample has around 250,000 distinct CDR3 sequences; around 19% occur once, and the top ten carry 12% to 15%. Trimming pared 7 bases from V and 1 base from J, leaving 7 bases between. The CDR3 runs 12 residues. Germline V CDR1 and CDR2: MGHDK, SYGVNS. Time point indicated: newly diagnosed GD, antithyroid drugs for less than 3 months. Preparation of the TCR library used RNA extracted from PBMCs. The data were also submitted as part of a second study, on T cells in Graves' hyperthyroidism and ophthalmopathy. That paper notes: Expanded thyroid clonotypes (above 0.001) were mostly also found in blood.

This receptor was taken from a woman in her twenties or thirties with Graves disease. The rearrangement links TRBV25-1 to TRBJ1-1; D is possibly TRBD1 (5 bases). The sample in question was peripheral blood mononuclear cells (PBMCs), obtained at new diagnosis, from a patient treated with antithyroid drugs. The CDR3 region is CASTGGNTEAFF. CDR3 nucleotides: TGTGCCAGCACCGGGGGGAACACTGAAGCTTTCTTT.